The entry below describes one T cell receptor beta chain. This entry belongs to a study of CD8 T cells in Susac syndrome. The V gene lost 0 bases and the J gene lost 0 bases, with 12 bases spanning the gap. The CDR3 totals 15 residues. Germline lookup yields CDR1 DFQATT and CDR2 SNEGSKA (reference sequence). Random hexamers were used to reverse transcribe an amount of about 0.45 to 1 ug RNA. TCRdb re-called the immunoSEQ multiplex PCR reads with MiXCR, one entry per CDR3 protein. The table records approximately 190,000 distinct CDR3 sequences, roughly nine tenths of them present only once. The rearrangement joins TRBV20-1 to TRBJ2-7; D is uncertain. The sample was CD4+ T cells from PBMCs. The TCR comes from a human donor with Susac syndrome. In DNA, the CDR3 is TGCAGTGCTAGAGATTCACTTGCGAGCTCCTACGAGCAGTACTTC. This encodes CSARDSLASSYEQYF.